This is a list of T cell receptor beta chains from one sample in a study of T cells after yellow fever vaccination. MiXCR was run by TCRdb on the 5' RACE reads, yielding one entry per CDR3 protein. The data show around 320,000 distinct CDR3 sequences, approximately 4% seen once. The source material was PBMCs, sampled 15 days after the yellow fever booster vaccination. The receptors shown here come from a man between 18 and 29 years old who received the YFV17D yellow fever vaccine. Both conserved end residues are part of each CDR3. Fields, in order: V gene, CDR3 protein.

V gene: TRBV7-2; CDR3 protein: CASRLGGGPSTDTQYF
V gene: TRBV7-2; CDR3 protein: CASSLQGLGADTQYF
V gene: TRBV7-6; CDR3 protein: CASSLTGPPANEKLFF
V gene: TRBV6-2/TRBV6-3; CDR3 protein: CASSLMRTEAFF
V gene: TRBV7-8; CDR3 protein: CASSLALGSGYLKPQHF
V gene: TRBV7-6; CDR3 protein: CASSLAGTGGTDTQYF
V gene: TRBV28; CDR3 protein: CASSWEGEQPQHF
V gene: TRBV20-1; CDR3 protein: CSAKTGGRETQYF
V gene: TRBV5-1; CDR3 protein: CASSLAFQIDTQYF
V gene: TRBV12-3/TRBV12-4; CDR3 protein: CASSQDRGRSGYTF
V gene: TRBV25-1; CDR3 protein: CASSGGNEQFF
V gene: TRBV19; CDR3 protein: CASTPPPNTGELFF
V gene: TRBV12-3/TRBV12-4; CDR3 protein: CASSSISGLSYNEQFF
V gene: TRBV5-1; CDR3 protein: CASSARTGGAGELFF
V gene: TRBV7-2; CDR3 protein: CASSTTSGRSTDTQYF
V gene: TRBV9; CDR3 protein: CASSVDPGLAGRETQYF
V gene: TRBV6-1; CDR3 protein: CASSQTVTNEKLFF
V gene: TRBV20-1; CDR3 protein: CSARDGDTGRETQFF
V gene: TRBV5-1; CDR3 protein: CATAGARTDTQYF
V gene: TRBV24-1; CDR3 protein: CATSEGAGGRSEQFF
V gene: TRBV6-6; CDR3 protein: CASSFSQGGYGYTF
V gene: TRBV29-1; CDR3 protein: CSVGRTHNYEQYF
V gene: TRBV20-1; CDR3 protein: CSAEGASGDTYNEQFF
V gene: TRBV29-1; CDR3 protein: CSVAPSGGPTDTQYF
V gene: TRBV6-5; CDR3 protein: CASRGGNSNQPQHF
V gene: TRBV7-2; CDR3 protein: CASSFQAAAYNEQFF
V gene: TRBV7-3; CDR3 protein: CASSSSGYTGELFF
V gene: TRBV2; CDR3 protein: CASSASVITSYNEQFF
V gene: TRBV29-1; CDR3 protein: CSVAKTGRVDEQFF